This section outlines one T cell receptor (beta chain) sequence together with its context. Its recognized antigen is unknown. No much larger clone is present one base from it, and per-base qualities are unavailable. Miltenyi superparamagnetic beads coated with subset-specific monoclonal antibodies were used to isolate the T cell subsets. Every T cell population was isolated from peripheral blood. Ficoll separation was used to obtain mononuclear cells from whole blood, after which anti-CD14 microbeads were used to deplete monocytes. Right after isolation, the cell populations were resuspended in RNAprotect reagent. The pan T sample consisted of CD3+ T cells in general. Library prep was done by multiplex PCR. The sequencer listed for this sample is 454 GS FLX. TCR alpha and beta CDR3 regions were amplified from mRNA by semiquantitative ARM-PCR. In ARM-PCR, tagged nested gene-specific primers were applied first, and communal superprimers then carried out the exponential amplification. Before the second amplification round was performed on first-round PCR products, the nested primers were removed by exonuclease. Sequencing of the amplicons was performed on the 454 platform, which allows millions of DNA fragments to be sequenced rapidly without cloning bias. An effective read was defined as a read mappable to both V and J germline segments. Per the source publication's procedure: IRmap, which uses pyromap, a Smith-Waterman modification adapted to 454 sequencing errors, was used to assign reads to germline V, D and J segments. Cutoffs set at the 99th percentile of alignment scores from simulated random sequences were applied to filter D-beta assignments. CDR3 was defined as the amino acids between the conserved V-segment Y[YFLI]C motif and the J-segment [FW]GXGT motif. A compound Poisson process model, previously applied to large-scale EST data, was used to estimate repertoire diversity. A procedure for detecting cross-contamination was applied so that sample contamination could be argued against as the origin of shared CDR3s. TCRdb ran its own pipeline on the public reads, namely fastp trimming at Q25 and MiXCR clone calling, and kept in-frame beta chains. CDR3 protein sequences are deduplicated, and each keeps its most common genes and DNA. TCRdb's processing, not the study's, gives the V and J calls here. For this sample the table gives approximately 4,300 distinct CDR3 sequences, of which approximately 80% were detected only once. The ten largest clonotypes hold approximately 30% of the sample.

This sample is part of a study of relationships among human T cell subsets (dated 2010 in TCRdb). Background for the entire study: Sequencing was performed on eight distinct blood T cell populations: pan T, CD8 cytotoxic, regulatory, Th1, Th2, naive plus transitional, activated and memory cells. The paper's findings and limits, for the study overall: A CD4+CD8+ double-positive population could not be excluded by the bead-based sorting. Across the seven subsets, no statistically significant differences turned up in V, D and J usage, CDR3 length, or N-nucleotide additions. Substantial sharing of CDR3s among Th1, Th2 and regulatory T cells was interpreted as suggestive of stochastic cell fate choices. T cell counts went unrecorded for a couple of pan T samples, which were processed alongside pan B cells. Over 50% of CD8+ cytotoxic sequences were found to belong to clones with over 100 reads, whereas few such clones were observed in the regulatory and Th2 subsets.

The germline V gene (reference sequence) specifies GTSNPN as CDR1 and SVGIG as CDR2. Between the V and J ends, shortened by 0 bases and 3 bases respectively, the junction contains 18 bases. The CDR3 goes from the cysteine to the phenylalanine over 17 residues. Here the CDR3 DNA is all that survives: 51 bases in frame from base 1. What was sequenced was total T cells sorted from blood. The label giving this sample's cell subset or site can be read as: CD3+ T cells in general. The sequence came from a man aged 35-49 years in good health. The receptor chain draws on TRBV30 and TRBJ1-5; tentative D gene TRBD1, with 5 bases matching. The DNA sequence is as follows: TGTGCCTGGAGTGTAAGACTGGCGACAGTGAACAATCAGCCCCAGCATTTT. It translates as CAWSVRLATVNNQPQHF.